The clone carrying this T cell receptor beta chain has at least ten counts. The CDR3 contains 14 residues. Germline V gene sequence: CDR1 LGHDT, CDR2 YNNKEL (reference sequence). V dropped 3 bases and J dropped 8; count of bases not matched to a gene: 9. TCRdb analysed the 5' RACE reads with MiXCR anew, one entry per CDR3 protein. Of some 80,000 distinct CDR3 sequences listed, roughly 13% were seen once; the top ten hold approximately 1.5%. This sample stems from a study of early T cells in non-severe SARS-CoV-2 infection. This sequence joins TRBV3-1 and TRBJ1-2; 7 nucleotides match TRBD1. The TCR was taken from an adult who was a healthcare worker with PCR-confirmed SARS-CoV-2 infection or an uninfected control (not recorded which). The sequenced sample was whole blood. CDR3 DNA sequence: TGTGCCAGCAGCCATGACCCGACAGGGAGGGGCTACACCTTC. Protein sequence: CASSHDPTGRGYTF.